The 18 T cell receptor beta chains below come from one sample, sequenced in a study of blood T cell repertoires in COVID-19 (dated by TCRdb to the early 2020s). Library prep was done by the immunoSEQ multiplex PCR assay. TCRdb re-hosts the immuneACCESS table, in-frame sequences only. Its copies lack some clones; in the studies checked, an unresolved V gene accounts for under half of them, and the cause for the rest is not known. Across this sample there are roughly 41,000 clones, with around nine tenths seen only once. The ten largest clonotypes hold 12% of the sample. Input material: peripheral blood. These TCRs come from a man aged 60 to 75 with active COVID-19.

The rearrangement joins TRBV19 to TRBJ2-7, with 7 bases identical to TRBD2. V lost 6 bases and J lost 4; bases outside the gene matches: 12. Germline V CDR1 and CDR2: LNHDA, SQIVND (reference sequence). CDR3 length: 15 residues. Here the CDR3 DNA reads TGTGCCAGTAGCCCGGGCGGGAGAGGTTCATACGAGCAGTACTTC. This codes for CASSPGGRGSYEQYF.

The V call is TRBV4-2, the J call TRBJ2-5, with 13 bases lining up with TRBD2. The CDR3 extends over 17 amino acids. The germline gives CDR1 LGHNA, CDR2 YNFKEQ. J gave up 5 bases and V 0 bases, and 6 bases lay outside the gene matches. The CDR3 is CASSQDGLAGEGETQYF. CDR3 DNA: TGTGCCAGCAGCCAAGATGGACTAGCGGGAGAGGGTGAGACCCAGTACTTC.

This chain uses TRBV28 with TRBJ1-2; no clear D. The CDR3 length is 14 residues. CDR1 is MDHEN, CDR2 SYDVKM, per germline. The ends were cut back, 3 bases at V and 7 bases at J, with 15 bases in the middle. The chain's CDR3 is CASSFQGRGGGYTF. CDR3 nucleotides: TGTGCCAGCAGTTTTCAAGGGCGCGGAGGTGGCTACACCTTC.

CDR3 bases: TGTGCCAGCAGCTTGGGGGACAGATGGAATGAGCAGTTCTTC. It encodes CASSLGDRWNEQFF. The chain is built from TRBV5-4 and TRBJ2-1; 7 bases are shared with TRBD1. The CDR3 length is 14 residues. The germline V gene encodes CDR1 SGHNT and CDR2 YYREEE (reference sequence). V was clipped by 0 bases and J by 7 bases; unmatched bases: 4.

The V gene is TRBV29-1, the J gene TRBJ2-7, with 7 bases identical to TRBD2. The CDR3 has 12 residues. Trimming took 6 bases from V and 0 from J; bases not matched to a gene: 2. Germline V gene sequence: CDR1 SQVTM, CDR2 ANQGSEA. Here the CDR3 DNA reads TGCAGCGTCCTAGCGGCCTCCTACGAGCAGTACTTC. This sequence encodes CSVLAASYEQYF.

The chain couples TRBV27 to TRBJ2-7; 10 positions match TRBD2. Germline values: CDR1 MNHEY, CDR2 SMNVEV (reference sequence). The CDR3 length is 15 residues. The V segment lost 5 bases and the J segment 0 bases; nucleotides outside the gene matches: 4. The CDR3 spells CASSLLAGYSYEQYF. CDR3 coding DNA: TGTGCCAGCAGTCTACTAGCGGGGTACTCCTACGAGCAGTACTTC.

V gene TRBV6-6 combines with J gene TRBJ1-1; TRBD1 matches at 8 bases. There are 15 residues in the CDR3. V trimming: 6 bases; J trimming: 2 bases; junction bases outside the gene matches: 8. Germline V gene sequence: CDR1 MNHNY, CDR2 SVGAGI (reference sequence). CDR3 residues: CASSSPGQANTEAFF. Here the CDR3 DNA reads TGTGCCAGCAGCAGTCCGGGACAGGCAAACACTGAAGCTTTCTTT.

V is TRBV5-1 and J is TRBJ2-7; 8 bases align to TRBD2. V was pared by 4 bases and J by 6 bases, with 6 bases of the junction left unmatched. The CDR3 length is 13 residues. Germline CDR1 and CDR2: SGHRS and YFSETQ. The CDR3 sequence is CASSLGGAPEQYF. The DNA of the CDR3 is TGCGCCAGCAGCCTCGGGGGGGCTCCCGAGCAGTACTTC.

The chain uses TRBV4-1 and TRBJ2-1, with 9 bases lining up with TRBD2. Germline values: CDR1 MGHRA, CDR2 YSYEKL. The CDR3 runs to 15 residues. V was pared by 0 bases and J by 7 bases, with 4 bases of the junction left unmatched. In DNA, the CDR3 is TGCGCCAGCAGCCAAGATCCTAGCGGGATAAATGAGCAGTTCTTC. Encoded protein: CASSQDPSGINEQFF.

This clone was seen just once. V and J are TRBV2 and TRBJ2-5, with 9 bases that match TRBD1. V gave up 5 bases and J gave up 2 bases; unmatched junction bases: 3. The CDR3 spans 14 residues. The germline V gene has CDR1 SNHLY and CDR2 FYNNEI. The CDR3 DNA reads TGTGCCAGCAGTTTGGACAGGGGACAAGAGACCCAGTACTTC. As protein: CASSLDRGQETQYF.

J is TRBJ2-1 and V is TRBV5-1; D possibly corresponds to TRBD1 (6 bases). This CDR3 has 15 amino acids. The V gene lost 0 bases and the J gene lost 0 bases, with 7 bases spanning the gap. The germline gives CDR1 SGHRS, CDR2 YFSETQ. CDR3 protein: CASSLEQGSYNEQFF. In DNA form, the CDR3 reads TGCGCCAGCAGCTTGGAACAGGGCTCCTACAATGAGCAGTTCTTC.

The chain employs TRBV5-1 and TRBJ2-7; 8 bases are a match to TRBD2. Trimming at V came to 3 bases and at J to 3 bases, leaving 5 bases not matched to a gene. Germline CDR1 and CDR2: SGHRS and YFSETQ. This CDR3 is built from 14 residues. The CDR3 sequence: CASSWSGSSYEQYF. The CDR3 bases are TGCGCCAGCAGCTGGAGCGGGAGTAGCTACGAGCAGTACTTC.

V and J are TRBV19 and TRBJ2-3, with a possible D match to TRBD1 (7 bases). CDR1 and CDR2 from the germline V gene are LNHDA and SQIVND (reference sequence). V was clipped by 8 bases and J by 3 bases, with 18 bases between them. There are 15 residues in the CDR3. This CDR3 is CASSTRAGGTDTQYF. The CDR3 DNA reads as TGTGCCAGTTCCACCCGGGCAGGGGGGACAGATACGCAGTATTTT.

The chain combines TRBV5-1 with TRBJ2-1, with D tentatively TRBD2 (6 bases). V lost 3 bases, J lost 7 bases, and 23 bases lay in between. Germline V gives CDR1 SGHRS, CDR2 YFSETQ. This CDR3 spans 17 amino acids. CDR3 in DNA: TGCGCCAGCAGCTCCCAGGTGGGACTCACGAGTGGAAATGAGCAGTTCTTC. Translated: CASSSQVGLTSGNEQFF.

The chain links TRBV19 to TRBJ2-7; the match to TRBD2 covers 9 bases. Germline V lookup: CDR1 LNHDA, CDR2 SQIVND (reference sequence). J was trimmed by 0 bases and V by 6 bases; bases with no gene match: 3. The CDR3 is 14 residues long. The CDR3 sequence is CASSGLASSYEQYF. CDR3 nucleotide sequence: TGTGCCAGTAGCGGACTAGCGAGCTCCTACGAGCAGTACTTC.

The rearrangement links TRBV10-1 to TRBJ2-2; the D gene is possibly TRBD2 (6 bases). Trimming took 2 bases from V and 7 from J, leaving 14 bases between them. This CDR3 is built from 15 residues. CDR1 and CDR2 (germline): WNHNN, SYGVQD (reference sequence). CDR3: CASSEGPGAVGELFF. Here the CDR3 DNA reads TGCGCCAGCAGTGAGGGGCCGGGAGCGGTCGGGGAGCTGTTTTTT.

The J gene is TRBJ2-1, the V gene TRBV6-1; no clear D. The V gene lost 0 bases and the J gene lost 5 bases, with 5 bases spanning the gap. This CDR3 is 13 amino acids long. The germline V gene has CDR1 MNHNS and CDR2 SASEGT. CDR3 sequence: CASSEARDNEQFF. CDR3 in DNA: TGTGCCAGCAGTGAAGCCCGGGACAATGAGCAGTTCTTC.

The chain employs TRBV5-8 and TRBJ1-1; maybe TRBD1 (5 bases). The V end lost 1 base, the J end lost 1 base, and 14 bases lay between the germline ends. CDR3 length equals 16 residues. Germline CDR1 reads SGHTS; CDR2 reads YDEGEE. The CDR3 loop reads CASSLILAGWNTEAFF. In nucleotides, the CDR3 is TGTGCCAGCAGCTTGATACTCGCAGGGTGGAACACTGAAGCTTTCTTT.